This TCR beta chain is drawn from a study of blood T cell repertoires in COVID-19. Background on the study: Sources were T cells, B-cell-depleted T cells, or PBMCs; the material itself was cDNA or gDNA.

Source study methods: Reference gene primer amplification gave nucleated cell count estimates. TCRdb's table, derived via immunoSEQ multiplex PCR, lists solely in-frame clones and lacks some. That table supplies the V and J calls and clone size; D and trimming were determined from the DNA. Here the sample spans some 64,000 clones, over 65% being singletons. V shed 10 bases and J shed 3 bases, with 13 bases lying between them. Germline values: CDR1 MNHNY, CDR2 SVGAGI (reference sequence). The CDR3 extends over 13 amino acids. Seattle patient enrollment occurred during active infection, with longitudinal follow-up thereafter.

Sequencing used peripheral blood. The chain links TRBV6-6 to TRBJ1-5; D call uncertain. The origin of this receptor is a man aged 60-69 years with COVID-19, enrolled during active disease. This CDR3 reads CAIQTQPNQPQHF. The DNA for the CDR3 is TGTGCCATCCAGACACAACCCAATCAGCCCCAGCATTTT.